This TCR beta chain was identified during a study of identical twins. Points from the study as a whole: Potential partial confounding of zero-insertion analyses by invariant MAIT and iNKT cells was noted.

TCRdb re-analysed the 5' RACE reads in MiXCR, keeping a single row per CDR3 protein. The repertoire consists of fewer than 350,000 distinct CDR3 sequences, with under 9.5% occurring once and the leading ten covering around 2.1%. Germline CDR1 is MDHEN and CDR2 is SYDVKM. V lost 5 bases and J lost 3; bases outside the gene matches: 5. CDR3 size: 15 residues. Note on this clonotype: Its antigen is as yet unknown.

The data were also submitted as part of a second study, on yellow fever vaccine responses in identical twins.

The sample taken for sequencing was memory (CD45RO+) T cells sorted from blood. The source of this sequence is a woman under 30 in good health. This chain links TRBV28 with TRBJ2-7, with 12 bases that match TRBD2. The CDR3 sequence is CASSKPGLAGYEQYF. The CDR3 nucleotides are TGTGCCAGCAGTAAACCGGGACTAGCGGGCTACGAGCAGTACTTC.